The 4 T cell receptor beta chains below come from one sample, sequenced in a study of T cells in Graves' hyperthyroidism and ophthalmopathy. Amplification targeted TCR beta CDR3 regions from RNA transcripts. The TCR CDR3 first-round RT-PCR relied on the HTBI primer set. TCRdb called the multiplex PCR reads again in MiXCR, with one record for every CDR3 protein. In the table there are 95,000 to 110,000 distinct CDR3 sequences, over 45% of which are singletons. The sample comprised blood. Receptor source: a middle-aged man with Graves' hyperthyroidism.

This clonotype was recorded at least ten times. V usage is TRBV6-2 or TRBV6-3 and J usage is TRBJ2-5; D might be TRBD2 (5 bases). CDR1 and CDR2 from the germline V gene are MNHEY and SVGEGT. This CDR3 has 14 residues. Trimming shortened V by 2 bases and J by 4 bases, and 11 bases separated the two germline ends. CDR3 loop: CASSYSSAGETQYF. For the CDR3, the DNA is TGTGCCAGCAGTTACAGCTCGGCGGGAGAGACCCAGTACTTC.

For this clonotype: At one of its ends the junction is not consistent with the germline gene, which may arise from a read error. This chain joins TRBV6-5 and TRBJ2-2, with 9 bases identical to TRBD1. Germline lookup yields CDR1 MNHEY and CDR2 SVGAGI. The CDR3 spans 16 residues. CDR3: CASSLDRGWNTGERFF. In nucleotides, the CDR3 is TGTGCCAGCAGTTTGGACAGGGGTTGGAACACCGGGGAGCGGTTTTTT.

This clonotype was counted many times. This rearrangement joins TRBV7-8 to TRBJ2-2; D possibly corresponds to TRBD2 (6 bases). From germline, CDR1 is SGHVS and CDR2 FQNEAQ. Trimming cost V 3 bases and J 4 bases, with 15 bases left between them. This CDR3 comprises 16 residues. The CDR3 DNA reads TGTGCCAGCAGCTTCATCAGGAGGGTCGGCACCGGGGAGCTGTTTTTT. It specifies CASSFIRRVGTGELFF.

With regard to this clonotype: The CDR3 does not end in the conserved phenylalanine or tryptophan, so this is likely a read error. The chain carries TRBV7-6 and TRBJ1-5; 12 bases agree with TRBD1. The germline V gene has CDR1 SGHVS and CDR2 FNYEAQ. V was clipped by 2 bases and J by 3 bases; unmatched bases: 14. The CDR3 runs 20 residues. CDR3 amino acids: CASSLIAGDRGHQNNQPQHG. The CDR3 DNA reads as TGTGCCAGCAGCTTAATCGCTGGGGACAGGGGGCATCAGAACAATCAGCCCCAGCATGGT.